This T cell receptor (beta chain) is from a study of T cell responses to AZD1222 COVID-19 vaccine. V was cut by 2 bases and J by 0 bases, with 4 bases left in between. Germline V lookup: CDR1 LGHDT, CDR2 YNNKEL (reference sequence). The CDR3 extends over 13 amino acids. The method was immunoSEQ multiplex PCR; TCRdb's version includes in-frame clones alone and lacks a portion of them. The sample records roughly 66,000 clones, 65% to 85% being singletons. The sequenced sample was peripheral blood, obtained on day 0 of AZD1222 vaccination. The gene calls are TRBV3-1 (or the pseudogene TRBV3-2) and TRBJ1-1, with D unresolved. The clonotype comes from an adult in good health. CDR3 DNA: TGTGCCAGCAGCCAAATGGTGAACACTGAAGCTTTCTTT. It codes for CASSQMVNTEAFF.